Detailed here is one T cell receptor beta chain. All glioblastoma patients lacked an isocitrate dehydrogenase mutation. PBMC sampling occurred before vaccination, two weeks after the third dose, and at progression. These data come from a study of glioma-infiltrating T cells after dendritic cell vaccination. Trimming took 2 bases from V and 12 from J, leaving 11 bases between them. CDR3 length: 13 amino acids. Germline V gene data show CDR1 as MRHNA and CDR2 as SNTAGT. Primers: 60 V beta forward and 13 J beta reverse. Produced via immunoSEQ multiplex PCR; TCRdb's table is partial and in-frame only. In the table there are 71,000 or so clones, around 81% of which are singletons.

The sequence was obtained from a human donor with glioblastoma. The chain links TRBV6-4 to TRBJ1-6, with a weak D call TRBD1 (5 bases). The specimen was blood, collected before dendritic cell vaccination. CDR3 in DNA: TGTGCCAGCAGTGACGTTTACGGGGGACCCCTCCACTTT. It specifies CASSDVYGGPLHF.